The clone carrying this T cell receptor beta chain was detected a few times. Its target is not known. The data were taken from a study of T-cell reconstitution after alpha-beta-depleted transplantation in children. Study findings and constraints: When one year had passed after transplant, most T-cell counts and diversity came from newly produced T cells. Alpha-beta T cells about two months after transplant reportedly derived from several hundred expanded graft clones.

A library of TCRbeta sequences, prepared with unique molecular identifiers, was generated. TCRdb called the PCR reads again in MiXCR, with one record for every CDR3 protein. The profile shows fewer than 700,000 distinct CDR3 sequences, roughly 13% of them singletons. The CDR3 consists of 14 residues. Trimming cost V 0 bases and J 5 bases; bases outside gene matches: 4. This sequence joins TRBV23-1 and TRBJ2-7; 7 bases map to TRBD1. TRBV23-1 is classed as an ORF, of uncertain function. Source: PBMCs, mostly from graft donor cells, taken 360 days after TCRalphabeta/CD19-depleted stem cell transplant. The sequence was obtained from a male patient younger than 18 who had a stem cell transplant for acute myeloid leukemia, so the T cells may come from the graft donor. DNA for the CDR3: TGCGCCAGCAGTCAATCTCACAGGGGCCACGAGCAGTACTTC. Translation: CASSQSHRGHEQYF.